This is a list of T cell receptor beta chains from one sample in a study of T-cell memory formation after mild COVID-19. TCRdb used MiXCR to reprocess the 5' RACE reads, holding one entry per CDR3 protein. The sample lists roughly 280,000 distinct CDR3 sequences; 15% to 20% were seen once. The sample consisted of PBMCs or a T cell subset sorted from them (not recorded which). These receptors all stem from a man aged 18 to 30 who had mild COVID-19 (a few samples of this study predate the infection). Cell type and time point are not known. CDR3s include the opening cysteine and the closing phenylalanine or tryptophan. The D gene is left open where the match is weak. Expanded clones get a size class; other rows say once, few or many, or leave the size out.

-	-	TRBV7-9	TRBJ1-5	CASSANWLPNQPQHF	TGTGCCAGCAGCGCAAACTGGCTACCAAATCAGCCCCAGCATTTT
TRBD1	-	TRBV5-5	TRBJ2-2	CASSPGTVDGELFF	TGTGCCAGCAGCCCTGGGACAGTGGACGGGGAGCTGTTTTTT
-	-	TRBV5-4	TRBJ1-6	CASSLKLGNSPLHF	TGTGCCAGCAGCTTGAAACTAGGGAATTCACCCCTCCACTTT
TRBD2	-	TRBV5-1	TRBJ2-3	CASSLDGQREATDTQYF	TGCGCCAGCAGCTTGGACGGGCAGCGGGAAGCCACAGATACGCAGTATTTT
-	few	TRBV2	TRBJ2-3	CASREGQTDTQYF	TGTGCCAGCAGGGAAGGACAGACAGATACGCAGTATTTT
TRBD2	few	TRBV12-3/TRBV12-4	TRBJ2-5	CASRAGANQETQYF	TGTGCCAGCAGAGCGGGGGCGAACCAAGAGACCCAGTACTTC
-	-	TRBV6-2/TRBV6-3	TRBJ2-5	CASMVRGRRETQYF	TGTGCCAGCATGGTCCGGGGTCGGAGAGAGACCCAGTACTTC
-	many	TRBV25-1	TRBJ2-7	CASSEYPGYEQYF	TGTGCCAGCAGTGAATACCCAGGCTACGAGCAGTACTTC
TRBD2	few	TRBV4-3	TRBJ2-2	CASSQLAGAPGELFF	TGCGCCAGCAGCCAACTAGCGGGGGCCCCCGGGGAGCTGTTTTTT
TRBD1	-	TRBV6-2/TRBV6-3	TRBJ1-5	CASSGQGRGHF	TGTGCCAGCAGTGGACAGGGCCGTGGGCATTTT
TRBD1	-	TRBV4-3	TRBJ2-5	CASSLSIAPPRDRQETQYF	TGCGCCAGCAGCCTTTCGATCGCCCCCCCACGGGACAGACAAGAGACCCAGTACTTC
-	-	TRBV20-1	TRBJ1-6	CSALTGTTNNSPLHF	TGCAGTGCCCTCACCGGGACAACAAATAATTCACCCCTCCACTTT
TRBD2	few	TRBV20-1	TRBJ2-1	CSARPLQRGRSNEQFF	TGCAGTGCTAGGCCCCTTCAGCGGGGCCGAAGCAATGAGCAGTTCTTC
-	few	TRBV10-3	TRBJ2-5	CATRDDRNQETQYF	TGTGCCACGCGGGATGACAGGAACCAAGAGACCCAGTACTTC
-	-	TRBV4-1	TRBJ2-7	CASSQPLQGRGHEQYF	TGCGCCAGCAGCCAACCTCTTCAGGGCCGCGGGCACGAGCAGTACTTC
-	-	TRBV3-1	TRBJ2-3	CASTTTGHPNTDTQYF	TGTGCCAGCACCACGACGGGGCACCCAAACACAGATACGCAGTATTTT
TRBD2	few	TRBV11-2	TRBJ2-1	CASSPGLAGYEQFF	TGTGCCAGCAGCCCGGGACTAGCGGGGTATGAGCAGTTCTTC
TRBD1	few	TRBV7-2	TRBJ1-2	CASSLGTGVNYGYTF	TGTGCCAGCAGCTTGGGGACAGGAGTTAACTATGGCTACACCTTC
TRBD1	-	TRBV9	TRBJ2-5	CASSPGQGAAETQYF	TGTGCCAGCAGCCCGGGACAGGGGGCTGCTGAGACCCAGTACTTC
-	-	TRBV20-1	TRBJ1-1	CSASVGTNTEAFF	TGCAGTGCTAGTGTGGGGACTAACACTGAAGCTTTCTTT
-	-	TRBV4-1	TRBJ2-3	CATFDTRTDTQYF	TGCGCCACCTTTGACACCCGCACAGATACGCAGTATTTT
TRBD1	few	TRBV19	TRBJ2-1	CASSIGDSPTEQFF	TGTGCCAGTAGTATAGGGGACAGCCCAACGGAGCAGTTCTTC
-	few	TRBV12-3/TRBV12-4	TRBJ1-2	CASSFWDVLNYGYTF	TGTGCCAGCAGTTTTTGGGACGTCCTTAACTATGGCTACACCTTC
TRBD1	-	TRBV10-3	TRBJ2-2	CATRDSDRGRVELFF	TGTGCCACTAGGGATTCGGACAGGGGGCGCGTGGAGCTGTTTTTT
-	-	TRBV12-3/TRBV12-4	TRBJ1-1	CASKDSGLNTEAFF	TGTGCCAGCAAAGATTCGGGCCTGAACACTGAAGCTTTCTTT
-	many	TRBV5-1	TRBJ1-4	CASSLASSHGNEKLFF	TGCGCCAGCAGCTTGGCCTCCAGCCACGGTAATGAAAAACTGTTTTTT
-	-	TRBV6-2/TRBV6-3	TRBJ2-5	CASSHRVEAQYF	TGTGCCAGCAGTCACAGGGTTGAGGCCCAGTACTTC
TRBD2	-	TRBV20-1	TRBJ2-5	CSAWTSGEETQYF	TGCAGTGCTTGGACTAGCGGGGAGGAGACCCAGTACTTC
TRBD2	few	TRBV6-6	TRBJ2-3	CASSERSSKRGDTDTQYF	TGTGCCAGCAGCGAGAGGTCTTCGAAGCGGGGGGACACAGATACGCAGTATTTT
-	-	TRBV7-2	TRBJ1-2	CASSYRAHRNYGYTF	TGTGCCAGCAGTTATCGGGCACACAGAAACTATGGCTACACCTTC
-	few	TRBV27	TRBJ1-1	CASSLIRGKAFF	TGTGCCAGCAGTTTAATCCGGGGGAAAGCTTTCTTT
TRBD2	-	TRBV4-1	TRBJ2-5	CASSQIVAGEETQYF	TGCGCCAGCAGCCAAATAGTAGCGGGGGAAGAGACCCAGTACTTC
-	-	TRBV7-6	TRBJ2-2	CASSLQGLNTGELFF	TGTGCCAGCAGCTTACAGGGGCTCAACACCGGGGAGCTGTTTTTT
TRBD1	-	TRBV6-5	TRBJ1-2	CASSDRQGLDYGYTF	TGTGCCAGCAGTGACCGACAGGGTTTAGACTATGGCTACACCTTC
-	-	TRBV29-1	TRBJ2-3	CSVENDLLRTDTQYF	TGCAGCGTTGAGAACGACCTTCTTCGCACAGATACGCAGTATTTT
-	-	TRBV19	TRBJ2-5	CASSPFSETQYF	TGTGCCAGTAGTCCTTTCTCGGAGACCCAGTACTTC
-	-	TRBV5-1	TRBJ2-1	CASSLEEGSYNEQFF	TGCGCCAGCAGCTTGGAGGAGGGATCCTACAATGAGCAGTTCTTC
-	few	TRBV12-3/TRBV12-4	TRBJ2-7	CASRTGLSSYEQYF	TGTGCCAGCAGGACAGGCTTGAGCTCCTACGAGCAGTACTTC
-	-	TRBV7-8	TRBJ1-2	CASSGRDLLTDYGYTF	TGTGCCAGCAGCGGCCGGGACCTCCTAACGGACTATGGCTACACCTTC
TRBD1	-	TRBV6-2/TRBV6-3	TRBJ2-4	CASGTGGENIQYF	TGTGCCAGCGGGACAGGGGGCGAAAACATTCAGTACTTC
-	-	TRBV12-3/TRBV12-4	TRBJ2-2	CASSRAYGELFF	TGTGCCAGCAGTCGAGCATACGGGGAGCTGTTTTTT
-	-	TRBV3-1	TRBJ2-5	CASSLDGRRKTQYF	TGTGCCAGCAGCCTCGACGGACGGCGAAAGACCCAGTACTTC